The 30 T cell receptor beta chains below come from one sample, sequenced in a study of T cells after yellow fever vaccination. TCRdb used MiXCR to reprocess the 5' RACE reads, holding one entry per CDR3 protein. Of some 560,000 distinct CDR3 sequences listed, about a sixth are singletons. The sequencing here drew on PBMCs, taken about 5 days after the first yellow fever vaccination. These receptors were collected from a man aged 18-30 years who received the YFV17D yellow fever vaccine.

This sequence joins TRBV12-3 or TRBV12-4 and TRBJ1-2; D is possibly TRBD1 (5 bases). V lost 7 bases to trimming and J lost 4 bases, with 13 bases between them. The CDR3 is made up of 13 amino acids. The CDR3 bases are TGTGCCAGCAAGGGACCGCCCCCCTATGGCTACACCTTC. This codes for CASKGPPPYGYTF.

The V gene is TRBV7-2, the J gene TRBJ1-2; maybe TRBD1 (6 bases). From germline, CDR1 is SGHTA and CDR2 FQGNSA. V lost 6 bases to trimming and J lost 3 bases, with 17 bases between them. The CDR3 extends over 15 amino acids. The DNA for the CDR3 is TGTGCCAGCAGTAGCGCCAGGGGCGATCACTATGGCTACACCTTC. Translation gives CASSSARGDHYGYTF.

The chain joins TRBV7-9 to TRBJ2-7, with D maybe TRBD2 (5 bases). CDR1 and CDR2 from the germline V gene are SEHNR and FQNEAQ (reference sequence). V lost 3 bases and J 5 bases, leaving 20 bases between the germline ends. There are 16 residues in the CDR3. CDR3 bases: TGTGCCAGCAGCTTCTCGAAGACGAGGGCTTCGGACGAGCAGTACTTC. Protein sequence: CASSFSKTRASDEQYF.

The V and J genes are TRBV7-2 and TRBJ1-5; D perhaps matches TRBD1 (6 bases). Germline CDR1 is SGHTA and CDR2 is FQGNSA. The V end was cut by 4 bases, the J end by 7 bases, with 14 bases between. The CDR3 sequence is 14 residues long. In DNA, the CDR3 is TGTGCCAGCAGCTCCCAACAGGGTCGGCAGCCCCAGCATTTT. It translates to CASSSQQGRQPQHF.

This rearrangement joins TRBV7-3 to TRBJ1-6; TRBD1 matches 7 bases. J was trimmed by 10 bases and V by 3 bases; bases with no gene match: 9. Germline V lookup: CDR1 SGHTA, CDR2 FQGTGA. The CDR3 runs to 15 residues. CDR3 residues: CASSLAGGIGSPLHF. CDR3 coding DNA: TGTGCCAGCAGCTTGGCAGGGGGGATTGGGTCACCCCTCCACTTT.

This chain links TRBV7-6 with TRBJ1-6; D is unclear. This CDR3 has 18 amino acids. Per the germline V gene, CDR1 is SGHVS and CDR2 is FNYEAQ. V lost 2 bases to trimming and J lost 0 bases, with 14 bases between them. The CDR3 nucleotides read TGTGCCAGCAGCTTACGCGACGTCCGAAGCTCCTATAATTCACCCCTCCACTTT. This translates into CASSLRDVRSSYNSPLHF.

The V call is TRBV4-3, the J call TRBJ2-2, with a tentative D call TRBD1 (5 bases). Germline V CDR1 and CDR2: LGHNA, YSLEER. This CDR3 has 14 residues. The V and J ends lost 0 bases and 6 bases respectively, with 8 bases between them. The CDR3 sequence: CASSQDSRAGELFF. Here the CDR3 DNA reads TGCGCCAGCAGCCAAGATTCCAGGGCCGGGGAGCTGTTTTTT.

The chain has TRBV20-1 and TRBJ1-6; 7 bases agree with TRBD1. The J segment lost 7 bases and the V segment lost 0 bases, leaving 3 bases of the junction unmatched. The CDR3 has 14 amino acids. Germline V lookup: CDR1 DFQATT, CDR2 SNEGSKA (reference sequence). In DNA form, the CDR3 reads TGCAGTGCTAGAGATAGCAGGGGGAATTCACCCCTCCACTTT. It translates to CSARDSRGNSPLHF.

In its sample, this clonotype was seen a few times. In DNA, the CDR3 is TGTGCCAGCTCACCGCCGGGAGGCGCGGCCCAGTACTTC. Its protein product is CASSPPGGAAQYF. The chain combines TRBV18 with TRBJ2-5; 7 positions match TRBD2. Germline trimming cut 3 bases from V and 9 bases from J; bases unmatched to any gene: 7. Germline V gene data show CDR1 as KGHSH and CDR2 as LQKENI. The CDR3 runs 13 residues. Complete variable domain (other parts from reference TRBV18 and TRBJ2-5): NAGVMQNPRHLVRRRGQEARLRCSPMKGHSHVYWYRQLPEEGLKFMVYLQKENIIDESGMPKERFSAEFPKEGPSILRIQQVVRGDSAAYFCASSPPGGAAQYFGPGTRLLVL.

The chain couples TRBV5-6 to TRBJ1-6, with D tentatively TRBD1 (5 bases). The V end lost 4 bases, the J end lost 12 bases, and 23 bases lay between the germline ends. Per germline, CDR1 SGHDT and CDR2 YYEEEE. The CDR3 totals 16 residues. DNA for the CDR3: TGTGCCAGCAGCGGGGCGAGTTATTCCTTAGGGAAACCCCTCCACTTT. This gives the protein CASSGASYSLGKPLHF.

The genes are TRBV27 and TRBJ2-4; D might be TRBD1 or TRBD2, each matching 6 bases. Germline V gene data show CDR1 as MNHEY and CDR2 as SMNVEV (reference sequence). The CDR3 runs 14 residues. V was clipped by 2 bases and J by 2 bases, with 7 bases between them. CDR3 in amino acids: CASSLGGPKNIQYF. The CDR3 DNA sequence: TGTGCCAGCAGTTTAGGGGGGCCCAAAAACATTCAGTACTTC.

The rearrangement joins TRBV28 to TRBJ2-1, with D tentatively TRBD1 or TRBD2 (5 bases each). This CDR3 spans 15 amino acids. V was cut by 5 bases and J by 10 bases, with 21 bases left in between. Looked up from germline, CDR1 is MDHEN and CDR2 is SYDVKM. For the CDR3, the DNA is TGTGCCAGCAGTCCACCAGGGACCCGGTTCGGCGAGCAGTTCTTC. It specifies CASSPPGTRFGEQFF.

This chain joins TRBV29-1 and TRBJ2-2; 9 nucleotides align to TRBD2. There are 15 residues in the CDR3. Per germline, CDR1 SQVTM and CDR2 ANQGSEA. The junction had 8 bases not matched to a gene; V was cut back by 4 bases and J by 5 bases. The CDR3 protein is CSVVRRGGTTGELFF. The CDR3 coding sequence is TGCAGCGTTGTTCGGCGGGGGGGCACTACCGGGGAGCTGTTTTTT.

This clonotype was observed a few times. The chain carries TRBV28 and TRBJ2-5; D tentatively fits TRBD1 or TRBD2 (5 bases each). This CDR3 comprises 14 residues. Trimming stripped 5 bases from V and 5 bases from J, with 15 bases between. Germline lookup yields CDR1 MDHEN and CDR2 SYDVKM. The CDR3 DNA reads TGTGCCAGCAGTCCGGGACGCCTGGGGGAGACCCAGTACTTC. This encodes CASSPGRLGETQYF.

The V and J genes are TRBV5-1 and TRBJ2-2, with 8 bases that match TRBD1. The junction had 2 bases not matched to a gene; V was cut back by 1 base and J by 6 bases. This CDR3 comprises 14 residues. CDR1 SGHRS and CDR2 YFSETQ come from the germline V gene. The CDR3 DNA is TGCGCCAGCAGCTTGAGCAGGGGGCCCGGGGAGCTGTTTTTT. Its protein is CASSLSRGPGELFF.

The rearrangement uses TRBV5-4 and TRBJ2-3; possible D gene TRBD2, 6 bases. There are 15 residues in the CDR3. Looked up from germline, CDR1 is SGHNT and CDR2 is YYREEE (reference sequence). V lost 5 bases, J lost 2 bases, and 15 bases lay in between. CDR3 in amino acids: CASRAGLGPTDTQYF. CDR3 sequence (DNA): TGTGCCAGCAGGGCGGGACTTGGTCCCACAGATACGCAGTATTTT. The complete variable domain, with remaining parts taken from reference TRBV5-4 and TRBJ2-3, reads ETGVTQSPTHLIKTRGQQVTLRCSSQSGHNTVSWYQQALGQGPQFIFQYYREEENGRGNFPPRFSGLQFPNYSSELNVNALELDDSALYLCASRAGLGPTDTQYFGPGTRLTVL.

The CDR3 loop is CASSLRGPLYEQYF. The CDR3 DNA reads as TGCGCCAGCAGCCTCCGGGGGCCTCTCTACGAGCAGTACTTC. The chain recombines TRBV5-1 with TRBJ2-7; D may be TRBD1 or TRBD2 (6 bases each). Trimming removed 4 bases from V and 3 bases from J, with 14 bases in between. Germline-derived CDR1 and CDR2 are SGHRS and YFSETQ. The CDR3 is 14 amino acids. Combining the CDR3 with reference TRBV5-1 and TRBJ2-7 gives the whole variable domain KAGVTQTPRYLIKTRGQQVTLSCSPISGHRSVSWYQQTPGQGLQFLFEYFSETQRNKGNFPGRFSGRQFSNSRSEMNVSTLELGDSALYLCASSLRGPLYEQYFGPGTRLTVT.

Here the CDR3 DNA reads TGCAGTGCTAGAGATGTGCCTAGCGGGGACACAGATACGCAGTATTTT. Translating it yields CSARDVPSGDTDTQYF. The chain links TRBV20-1 to TRBJ2-3, with TRBD2 matching 9 bases. The CDR3 consists of 16 residues. Per germline, CDR1 DFQATT and CDR2 SNEGSKA (reference sequence). The ends lost 0 bases at V and 2 bases at J; junction bases unmatched: 6.

The V gene is TRBV7-2, the J gene TRBJ2-7; D might be TRBD2 (5 bases). Germline V gene sequence: CDR1 SGHTA, CDR2 FQGNSA. V dropped 2 bases and J dropped 4 bases, with 18 bases sitting between them. This CDR3 is built from 16 residues. The CDR3 nucleotides are TGTGCCAGCAGCTTATCTCCGTCGACGGAGGTTTACGAGCAGTACTTC. Translating gives CASSLSPSTEVYEQYF.

The chain is built from TRBV3-1 and TRBJ2-1, with D possibly TRBD2 on 5 matching bases. The CDR3 runs to 15 residues. V dropped 3 bases and J dropped 10 bases, with 19 bases sitting between them. CDR1 is LGHDT, CDR2 YNNKEL, per germline (reference sequence). The CDR3 here is CASSHGLESMGEQFF. Written as DNA, the CDR3 is TGTGCCAGCAGCCACGGACTTGAATCGATGGGAGAGCAGTTCTTC.

The chain is built from TRBV10-3 and TRBJ2-7; 12 bases are shared with TRBD2. The CDR3 runs to 16 residues. CDR1 is ENHRY, CDR2 SYGVKD, per germline. Trimming cost V 3 bases and J 4 bases; bases outside gene matches: 7. CDR3 coding DNA: TGTGCCATCAGTGATTCCCTAGCGGGGGGGCAATACGAGCAGTACTTC. The encoded protein is CAISDSLAGGQYEQYF.

This clonotype was seen more than once but under ten times. The J gene is TRBJ2-7, the V gene TRBV20-1; TRBD1 matches at 8 bases. Unmatched junction bases numbered 12, after V lost 3 bases and J lost 2 bases. Per germline, CDR1 DFQATT and CDR2 SNEGSKA (reference sequence). This CDR3 comprises 16 residues. The chain's CDR3 is CSASPKDRVRAYEQYF. CDR3 in DNA: TGCAGTGCTAGCCCTAAGGACAGGGTAAGGGCCTACGAGCAGTACTTC.

This clonotype was counted a few times. This chain connects TRBV4-3 to TRBJ2-5; D gene uncertain. Trimming took off 0 bases at V and 4 bases at J, with 15 bases between the two ends. The CDR3 loop spans 16 amino acids. From germline, CDR1 is LGHNA and CDR2 YSLEER. The CDR3 coding sequence is TGCGCCAGCAGCCAAGATCGACGGCTAGTACTAGAGACCCAGTACTTC. Protein product: CASSQDRRLVLETQYF.

This chain joins TRBV18 and TRBJ2-5, with D unclear. The V end lost 3 bases, the J end lost 2 bases, and 10 bases lay between the germline ends. CDR3 length: 14 amino acids. The germline CDR1 and CDR2 sequences are KGHSH and LQKENI. The CDR3 loop reads CASSPEAVQETQYF. CDR3 in DNA: TGTGCCAGCTCACCTGAGGCAGTTCAAGAGACCCAGTACTTC.

This chain links TRBV9 with TRBJ2-1, with 11 nucleotides matching TRBD2. The CDR3 runs to 15 residues. J was trimmed by 7 bases and V by 0 bases; bases with no gene match: 3. Germline CDR1 is SGDLS and CDR2 is YYNGEE. CDR3 loop: CASSVVSSGGNEQFF. The CDR3 nucleotides read TGTGCCAGCAGCGTAGTCTCTAGCGGGGGGAATGAGCAGTTCTTC.

The V call is TRBV19, the J call TRBJ1-6; 8 bases align to TRBD1. This CDR3 is 16 amino acids long. Looked up from germline, CDR1 is LNHDA and CDR2 is SQIVND (reference sequence). V gave up 5 bases and J gave up 10 bases; unmatched junction bases: 13. CDR3 bases: TGTGCCAGTAGTGACCGGGGACAGGTCTTCGAATCACCCCTCCACTTT. Protein: CASSDRGQVFESPLHF. The whole variable domain, filled in from reference TRBV19 and TRBJ1-6, reads DGGITQSPKYLFRKEGQNVTLSCEQNLNHDAMYWYRQDPGQGLRLIYYSQIVNDFQKGDIAEGYSVSREKKESFPLTVTSAQKNPTAFYLCASSDRGQVFESPLHFGNGTRLTVT.

This clonotype was observed a few times. V is TRBV4-1 and J is TRBJ1-5; 8 nucleotides align to TRBD1. Trimming removed 4 bases from V and 4 bases from J; junction bases left unmatched: 6. Per the germline V gene, CDR1 is MGHRA and CDR2 is YSYEKL. This CDR3 has 15 residues. CDR3 protein: CASSPTGATNQPQHF. DNA for the CDR3: TGCGCCAGCAGCCCGACAGGGGCGACTAATCAGCCCCAGCATTTT.

The chain joins TRBV3-1 to TRBJ1-5; 11 nucleotides align to TRBD1. This CDR3 has 13 residues. The germline V gene has CDR1 LGHDT and CDR2 YNNKEL (reference sequence). Trimming cost V 2 bases and J 14 bases; bases outside gene matches: 5. The DNA of the CDR3 is TGTGCCAGCAGCCAACGAGGGACAGGGGGGGAGCATTTT. Translation gives CASSQRGTGGEHF.

This chain connects TRBV29-1 to TRBJ2-7; a possible D gene is TRBD1 (6 bases). The germline V and J ends were trimmed by 6 bases and 2 bases, with 20 bases remaining between them. The CDR3 spans 15 residues. Germline V gives CDR1 SQVTM, CDR2 ANQGSEA. This chain's CDR3 is CSVPPYVRGTYEQYV. DNA of the CDR3: TGCAGCGTGCCCCCCTATGTCAGGGGAACCTACGAGCAGTACGTC.

The V gene is TRBV29-1, the J gene TRBJ2-3; a weak D match, TRBD2 (6 bases). V was clipped by 3 bases and J by 5 bases, with 12 bases between them. Germline CDR1 is SQVTM and CDR2 is ANQGSEA. This CDR3 is built from 13 residues. CDR3 sequence reads: CSVEASGGDTQYF. In DNA form, the CDR3 reads TGCAGCGTTGAGGCCTCCGGGGGAGATACGCAGTATTTT.